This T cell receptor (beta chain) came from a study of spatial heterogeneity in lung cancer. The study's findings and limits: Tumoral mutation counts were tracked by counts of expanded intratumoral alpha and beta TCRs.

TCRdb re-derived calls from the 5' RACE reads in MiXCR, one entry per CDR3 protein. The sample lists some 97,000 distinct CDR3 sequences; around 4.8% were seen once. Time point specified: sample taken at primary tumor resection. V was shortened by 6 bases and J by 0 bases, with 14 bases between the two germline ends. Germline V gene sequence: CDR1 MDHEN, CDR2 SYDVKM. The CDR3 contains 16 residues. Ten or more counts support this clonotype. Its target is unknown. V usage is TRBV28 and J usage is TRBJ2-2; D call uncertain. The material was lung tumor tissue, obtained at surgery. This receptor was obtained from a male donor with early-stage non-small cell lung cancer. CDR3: CASRPSTAPNTGELFF. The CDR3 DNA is TGTGCCAGCAGGCCCAGTACAGCCCCGAACACCGGGGAGCTGTTTTTT.